The T cell receptor (beta chain) under discussion was sequenced for a study of response to subunit inactivated influenza vaccine. TCRdb reprocessed the RT-PCR reads with MiXCR, giving one entry per CDR3 protein. The sample has about 570,000 distinct CDR3 sequences, around 10% seen once; the top ten hold 9.5% to 12%. Many counts were recorded for this clonotype. Germline CDR1 DFQATT, CDR2 SNEGSKA (reference sequence). The CDR3 covers 12 residues. V gave up 6 bases and J gave up 1 base, with 6 bases separating them. These data also featured in a second study, about T cells expressing NK-cell markers. As that study records: TCR beta libraries carry UMIs added by 5'RACE template switching. These clonotypes additionally ranked first within the CD3+CD56-NKG2C+ fraction of several donors.

The TCR originated in a man in his fifties who received an inactivated influenza vaccine. Here the sequenced sample was PBMCs from blood, taken on the day of vaccination. The chain recombines TRBV20-1 with TRBJ1-4; D gene ambiguous. CDR3 in amino acids: CSAPITNEKLFF. The DNA for the CDR3 is TGCAGTGCCCCCATAACTAATGAAAAACTGTTTTTT.